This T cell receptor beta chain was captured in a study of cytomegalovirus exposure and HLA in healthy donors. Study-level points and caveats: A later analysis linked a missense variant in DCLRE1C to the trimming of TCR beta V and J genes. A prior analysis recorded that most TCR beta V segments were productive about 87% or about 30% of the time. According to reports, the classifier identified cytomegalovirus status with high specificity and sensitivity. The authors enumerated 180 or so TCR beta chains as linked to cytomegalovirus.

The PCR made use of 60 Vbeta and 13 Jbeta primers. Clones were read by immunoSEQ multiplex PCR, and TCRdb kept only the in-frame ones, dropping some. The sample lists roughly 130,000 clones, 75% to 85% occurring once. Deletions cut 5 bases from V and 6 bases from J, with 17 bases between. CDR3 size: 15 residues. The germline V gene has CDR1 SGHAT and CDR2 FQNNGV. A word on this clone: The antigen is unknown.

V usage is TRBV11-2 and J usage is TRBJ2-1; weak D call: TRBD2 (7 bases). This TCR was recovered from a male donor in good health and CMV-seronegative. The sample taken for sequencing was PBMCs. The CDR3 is CASSKGGGPSNEQFF. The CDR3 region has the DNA TGTGCCAGCAGCAAAGGGGGGGGGCCGAGCAATGAGCAGTTCTTC.